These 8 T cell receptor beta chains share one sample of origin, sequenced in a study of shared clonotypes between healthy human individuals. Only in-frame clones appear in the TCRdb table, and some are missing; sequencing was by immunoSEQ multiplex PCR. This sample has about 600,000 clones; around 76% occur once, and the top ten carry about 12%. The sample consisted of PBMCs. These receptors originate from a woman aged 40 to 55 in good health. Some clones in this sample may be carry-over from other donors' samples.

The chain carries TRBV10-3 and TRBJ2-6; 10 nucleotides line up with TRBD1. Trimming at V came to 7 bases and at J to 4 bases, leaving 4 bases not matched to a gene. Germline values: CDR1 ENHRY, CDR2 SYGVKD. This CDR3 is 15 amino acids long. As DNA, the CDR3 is TGTGCCATCATGGGACAGGGGATCGGGGCCAACGTCCTGACTTTC. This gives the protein CAIMGQGIGANVLTF.

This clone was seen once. This chain's CDR3 is CATSSHGTSGRESLYEQYF. CDR3 coding DNA: TGTGCCACCAGCAGTCACGGGACTAGCGGGAGGGAAAGCCTATACGAGCAGTACTTC. This chain uses TRBV15 with TRBJ2-7; 16 positions match TRBD2. Per the germline V gene, CDR1 is LNHNV and CDR2 is YYDKDF (reference sequence). The CDR3 is made up of 19 amino acids. The J segment lost 4 bases and the V segment lost 3 bases, leaving 12 bases of the junction unmatched.

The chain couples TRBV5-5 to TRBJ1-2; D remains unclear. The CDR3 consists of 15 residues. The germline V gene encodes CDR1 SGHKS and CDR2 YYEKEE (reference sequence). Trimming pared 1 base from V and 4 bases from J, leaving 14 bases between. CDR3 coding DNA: TGTGCCAGCAGCTTGAATCCAGGAACCGGCTATGGCTACACCTTC. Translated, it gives CASSLNPGTGYGYTF.

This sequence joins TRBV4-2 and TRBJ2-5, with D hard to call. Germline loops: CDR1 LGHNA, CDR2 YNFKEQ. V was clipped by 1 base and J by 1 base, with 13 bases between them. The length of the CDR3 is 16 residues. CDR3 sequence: CASSQGLTDSQETQYF. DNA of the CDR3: TGTGCCAGCAGCCAAGGTCTCACAGACTCCCAAGAGACCCAGTACTTC.

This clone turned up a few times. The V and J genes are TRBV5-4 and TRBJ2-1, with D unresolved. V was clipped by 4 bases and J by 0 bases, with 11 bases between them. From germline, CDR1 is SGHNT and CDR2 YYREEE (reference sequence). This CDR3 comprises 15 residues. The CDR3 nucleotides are TGTGCCAGCAGCCCAGCCTCGGGCTCCTACAATGAGCAGTTCTTC. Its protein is CASSPASGSYNEQFF. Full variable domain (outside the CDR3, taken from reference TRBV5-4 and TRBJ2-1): ETGVTQSPTHLIKTRGQQVTLRCSSQSGHNTVSWYQQALGQGPQFIFQYYREEENGRGNFPPRFSGLQFPNYSSELNVNALELDDSALYLCASSPASGSYNEQFFGPGTRLTVL.

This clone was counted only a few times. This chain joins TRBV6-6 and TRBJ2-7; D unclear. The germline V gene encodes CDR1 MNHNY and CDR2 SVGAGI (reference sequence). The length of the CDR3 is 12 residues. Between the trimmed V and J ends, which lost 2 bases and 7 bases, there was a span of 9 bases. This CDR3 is CASSYGVTEQYF. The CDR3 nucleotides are TGTGCCAGCAGTTACGGAGTTACGGAGCAGTACTTC.

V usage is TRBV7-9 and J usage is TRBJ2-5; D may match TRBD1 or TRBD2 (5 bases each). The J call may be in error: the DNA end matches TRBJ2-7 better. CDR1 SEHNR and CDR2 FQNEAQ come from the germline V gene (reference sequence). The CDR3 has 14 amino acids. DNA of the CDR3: TGTGCCAGCAGCTTATCAAGGGGACCCTACGAGCAGTACTTC. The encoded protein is CASSLSRGPYEQYF.

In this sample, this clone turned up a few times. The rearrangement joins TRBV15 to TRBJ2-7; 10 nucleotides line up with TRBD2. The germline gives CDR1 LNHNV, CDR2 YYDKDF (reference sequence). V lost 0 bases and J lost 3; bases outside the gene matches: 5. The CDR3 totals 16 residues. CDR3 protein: CATSRDPGLANYEQYF. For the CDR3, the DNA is TGTGCCACCAGCAGAGATCCGGGACTAGCGAACTACGAGCAGTACTTC.